Below, 7 T cell receptor beta chains from the same sample are listed, as sequenced in a study of CD8+CD57+ T cells in acquired aplastic anemia. Genomic DNA templated the TCR beta VDJ and CDR3 profiling. TCRdb fed the reads into MiXCR, producing one record per CDR3 protein. The sample lists 150,000 to 200,000 distinct CDR3 sequences, 55% to 75% occurring once. The sample was sorted CD4+, CD8+, or CD8+CD57+ T cells (not recorded which) from PBMCs. Receptors originate from a human donor in good health.

The CDR3 DNA reads TGTGCCACCAGGGGGGGTGGGACAAGATTTTCTCCCTTGTCCTACGAGCAGTACTTC. Its protein product is CATRGGGTRFSPLSYEQYF. V gene TRBV24-1 combines with J gene TRBJ2-7; D is perhaps TRBD1 or TRBD2 (6 bases each). The CDR3 contains 19 residues. The V and J ends lost 7 bases and 1 base respectively, with 28 bases between them. In germline, CDR1 is KGHDR, CDR2 SFDVKD.

This clonotype was detected ten times or more. The V call is TRBV9, the J call TRBJ1-5; D is undetermined. CDR3 length equals 14 residues. CDR1 is SGDLS and CDR2 is YYNGEE in the germline V gene. Trimming took off 3 bases at V and 2 bases at J, with 9 bases between the two ends. In DNA, the CDR3 is TGTGCCAGCAGCGCTGGGTTGGGCAATCAGCCCCAGCATTTT. Translated, it gives CASSAGLGNQPQHF.

The sample holds one count of this clonotype. The V gene is TRBV19, the J gene TRBJ1-6; D unresolved. V was pared by 2 bases and J by 9 bases, with 11 bases between. This CDR3 contains 14 residues. Germline V gene lookup returns CDR1 LNHDA and CDR2 SQIVND (reference sequence). CDR3 protein: CASSIIREGSPLHF. The CDR3 nucleotides read TGTGCCAGTAGTATAATCCGGGAAGGTTCACCCCTCCACTTT.

In the case of this clonotype: It is unclear where the CDR3 begins or ends on the DNA, so no DNA is shown, and the CDR3 is as TCRdb lists it. The rearrangement joins TRBV7-8 to TRBJ2-7; the table's D call, TRBD2, has no DNA check behind it. CDR1 is SGHVS, CDR2 FQNEAQ, per germline. The CDR3 region is 21 residues in length, termini included. The CDR3 region is CDSSFYICSASQETFADEQYF.

The gene calls are TRBV2 and TRBJ2-7; 9 positions agree with TRBD1. This CDR3 spans 14 amino acids. Unmatched junction bases numbered 7, after V lost 6 bases and J lost 4 bases. Per germline, CDR1 SNHLY and CDR2 FYNNEI. This chain's CDR3 is CASRPGQGFYEQYF. The CDR3 coding sequence is TGTGCCAGCAGGCCGGGACAGGGTTTTTACGAGCAGTACTTC.

In regard to this clonotype: One end of the junction fails to match germline, which may point to a read error. This chain connects TRBV25-1 to TRBJ2-7; no clear D. From germline, CDR1 is MGHDK and CDR2 SYGVNS. The CDR3 totals 14 residues. The CDR3 is CASSLMVGQYEQYF. The CDR3 DNA is TGTGCAAGCAGCTTAATGGTTGGGCAGTACGAGCAGTACTTC.

This clonotype was detected ten times or more. The V and J genes are TRBV5-1 and TRBJ2-2; D might be TRBD2 (7 bases). The V end was cut by 6 bases, the J end by 7 bases, with 16 bases between. This CDR3 is 14 amino acids long. Germline V gene data show CDR1 as SGHRS and CDR2 as YFSETQ. This chain's CDR3 is CASMAGVGGGELFF. The CDR3 coding sequence is TGCGCCAGCATGGCGGGAGTAGGGGGCGGGGAGCTGTTTTTT.